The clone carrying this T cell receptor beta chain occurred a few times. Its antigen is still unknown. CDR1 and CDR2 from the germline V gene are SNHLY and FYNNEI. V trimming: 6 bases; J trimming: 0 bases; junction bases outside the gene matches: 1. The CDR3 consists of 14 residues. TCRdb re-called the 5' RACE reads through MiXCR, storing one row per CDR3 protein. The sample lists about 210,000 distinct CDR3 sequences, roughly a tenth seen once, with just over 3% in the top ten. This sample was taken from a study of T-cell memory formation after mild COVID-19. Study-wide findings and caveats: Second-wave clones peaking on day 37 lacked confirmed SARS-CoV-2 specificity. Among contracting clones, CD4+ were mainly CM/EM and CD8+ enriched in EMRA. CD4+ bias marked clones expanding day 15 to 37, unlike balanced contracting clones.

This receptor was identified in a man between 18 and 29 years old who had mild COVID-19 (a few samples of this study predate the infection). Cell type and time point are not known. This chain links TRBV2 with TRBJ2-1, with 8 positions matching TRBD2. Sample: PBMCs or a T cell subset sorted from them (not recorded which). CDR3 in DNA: TGTGCCAGCAGGGCGGGGGGCTCCTACAATGAGCAGTTCTTC. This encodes CASRAGGSYNEQFF.